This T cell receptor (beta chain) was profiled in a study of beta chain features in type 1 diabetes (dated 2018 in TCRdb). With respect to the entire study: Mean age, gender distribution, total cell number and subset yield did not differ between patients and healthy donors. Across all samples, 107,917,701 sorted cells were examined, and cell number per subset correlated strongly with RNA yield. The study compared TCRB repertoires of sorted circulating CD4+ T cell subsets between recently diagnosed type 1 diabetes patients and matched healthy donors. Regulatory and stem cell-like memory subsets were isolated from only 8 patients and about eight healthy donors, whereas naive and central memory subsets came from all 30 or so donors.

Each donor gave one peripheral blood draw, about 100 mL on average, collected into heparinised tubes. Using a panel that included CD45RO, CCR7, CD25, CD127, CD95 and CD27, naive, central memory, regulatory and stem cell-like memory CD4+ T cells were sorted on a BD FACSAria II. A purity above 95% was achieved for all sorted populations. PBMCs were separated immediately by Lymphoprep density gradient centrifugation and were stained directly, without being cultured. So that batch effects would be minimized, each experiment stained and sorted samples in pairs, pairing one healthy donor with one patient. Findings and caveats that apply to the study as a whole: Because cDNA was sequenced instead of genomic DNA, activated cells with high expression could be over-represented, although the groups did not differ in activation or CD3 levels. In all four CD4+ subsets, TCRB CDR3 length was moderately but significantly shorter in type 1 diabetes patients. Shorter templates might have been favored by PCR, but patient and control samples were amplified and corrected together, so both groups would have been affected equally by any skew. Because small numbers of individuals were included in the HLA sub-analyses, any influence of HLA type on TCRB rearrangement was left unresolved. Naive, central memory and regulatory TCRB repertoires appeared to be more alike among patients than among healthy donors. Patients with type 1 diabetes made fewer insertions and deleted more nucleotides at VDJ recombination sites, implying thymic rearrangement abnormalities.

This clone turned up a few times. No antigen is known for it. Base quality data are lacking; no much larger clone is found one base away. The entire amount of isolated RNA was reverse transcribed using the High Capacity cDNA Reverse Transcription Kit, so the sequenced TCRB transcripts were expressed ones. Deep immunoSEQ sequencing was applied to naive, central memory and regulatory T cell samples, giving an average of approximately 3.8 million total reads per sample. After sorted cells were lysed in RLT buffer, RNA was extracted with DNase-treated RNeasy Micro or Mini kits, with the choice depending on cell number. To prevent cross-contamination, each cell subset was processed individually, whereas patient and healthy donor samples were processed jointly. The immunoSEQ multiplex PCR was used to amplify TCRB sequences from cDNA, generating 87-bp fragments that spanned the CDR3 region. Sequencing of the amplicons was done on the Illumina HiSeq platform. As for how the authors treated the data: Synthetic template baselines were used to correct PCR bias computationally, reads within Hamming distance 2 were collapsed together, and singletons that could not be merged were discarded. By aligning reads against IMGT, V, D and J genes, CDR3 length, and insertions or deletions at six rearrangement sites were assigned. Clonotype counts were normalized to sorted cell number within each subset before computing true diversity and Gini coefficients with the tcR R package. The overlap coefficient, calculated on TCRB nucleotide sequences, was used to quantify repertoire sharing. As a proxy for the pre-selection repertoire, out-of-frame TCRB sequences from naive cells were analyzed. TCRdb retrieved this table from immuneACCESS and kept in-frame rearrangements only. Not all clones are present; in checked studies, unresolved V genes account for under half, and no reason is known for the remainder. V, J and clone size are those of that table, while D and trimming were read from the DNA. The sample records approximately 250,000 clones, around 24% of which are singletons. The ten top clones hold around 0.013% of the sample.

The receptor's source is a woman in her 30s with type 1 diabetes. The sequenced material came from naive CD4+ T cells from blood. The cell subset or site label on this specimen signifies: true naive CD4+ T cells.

The sequence in DNA is TGTGCCAGCAGCTTAGTTGCGCCGCGGGGGACTCACCAAGAGCAGTACTTC. This gives the protein CASSLVAPRGTHQEQYF. The chain was built from TRBV7-4 and TRBJ2-7, with TRBD2 matching 7 junction bases. The germline V gene yields SGHVT for CDR1 and SQSDAQ for CDR2. The V end gives up 1 base and the J end 7 bases, leaving 16 bases in the junction not matched to a gene. The CDR3, cysteine through phenylalanine, is 17 amino acids long. The kept DNA is CDR3 alone, 51 bases in frame from the first base.